This T cell receptor (beta chain) was documented in a study of blood T cell repertoires in COVID-19. Trimming took 2 bases from V and 8 from J; bases not matched to a gene: 6. There are 17 residues in the CDR3. CDR1 is SGHNT, CDR2 YENEEA, per germline. Method: immunoSEQ multiplex PCR; TCRdb's copy keeps in-frame clones and lacks some. The table records 200,000 to 250,000 clones, 70% to 90% of them present only once. The sample taken for sequencing was peripheral blood. This receptor was obtained from a woman between 18 and 29 years old who had recovered from COVID-19. V is TRBV11-3 and J is TRBJ2-1; 16 bases agree with TRBD2. Here the CDR3 DNA reads TGTGCCAGCAGCTTACGCGGGACTAGCGGGGGGGGCGATGAGCAGTTCTTC. It codes for CASSLRGTSGGGDEQFF. Together with reference TRBV11-3 and TRBJ2-1, the CDR3 gives the full variable domain: EAGVVQSPRYKIIEKKQPVAFWCNPISGHNTLYWYLQNLGQGPELLIRYENEEAVDDSQLPKDRFSAERLKGVDSTLKIQPAELGDSAVYLCASSLRGTSGGGDEQFFGPGTRLTVL.